Detailed here is one T cell receptor beta chain. This sample was taken from a study of early stage breast cancer tumors. Clones were sequenced by immunoSEQ multiplex PCR, and TCRdb holds only the in-frame ones, with some missing. The table lists approximately 33,000 clones, roughly 80% of them singletons. The germline V gene has CDR1 MDHEN and CDR2 SYDVKM. V was cut by 5 bases and J by 7 bases, with 17 bases left in between. This CDR3 contains 15 residues. The chain is built from TRBV28 and TRBJ1-4; D unresolved. The receptor comes from a person in their 40s with breast cancer. The sample was blood. CDR3 amino acids: CASSAGSGWIEKLFF. CDR3 sequence (DNA): TGTGCCAGCAGTGCGGGGTCGGGATGGATTGAAAAACTGTTTTTT.